This T cell receptor beta chain emerged from a study of blood T cells in healthy people across ages. A J-beta primer mix and a sample-barcoded 5' primer were used in a second PCR of about 7 to 12 cycles. TCRdb re-derived calls from the 5' RACE reads in MiXCR, one entry per CDR3 protein. The sample has 1 million or so distinct CDR3 sequences; 20% to 25% are singletons. V was cut by 2 bases and J by 12 bases, with 16 bases left in between. CDR1 and CDR2 from the germline V gene are MNHEY and SVGAGI. CDR3 length: 13 residues. Notes on the study in general: Estimates based on one million T cells were treated as lower bounds. PBMCs that were unsorted prevented a conclusive naive versus antigen-experienced comparison.

Per sample, at least 5.5 micrograms of total RNA were extracted. In this sample, this clonotype turned up a few times. The antigen remains unidentified. This same sample was also part of a study on T cells of mothers and their children.

The chain uses TRBV6-5 and TRBJ1-2, with D tentatively TRBD1 (6 bases). The source is a girl aged 2-10 years in good health. Sequenced: blood. The CDR3 coding sequence is TGTGCCAGCAGTTACGTACAGGGCCGTGGAGACACCTTC. Its translation is CASSYVQGRGDTF.